This TCR beta chain was identified during a study of PD-1 blockade in classical Hodgkin lymphoma. The method was immunoSEQ multiplex PCR; TCRdb's version includes in-frame clones alone and lacks a portion of them. The data contain tens of thousands of clones, roughly 71% of them seen just once; the ten biggest clones take up less than 20%. V lost 8 bases and J lost 1, with 12 bases in between. The CDR3 is made up of 15 amino acids. Per germline, CDR1 MNHEY and CDR2 SMNVEV (reference sequence). Time point described: cycle 4 day 1 (C4D1), after less than 7 weeks of nivolumab. Patients all relapsed after autologous stem cell transplantation, and there was variation in brentuximab vedotin exposure.

This receptor was obtained from a human donor with classical Hodgkin lymphoma. V gene TRBV27 combines with J gene TRBJ1-6, with D uncertain. The specimen comprised peripheral blood mononuclear cells (PBMCs), sampled before the fourth cycle of nivolumab. Here the CDR3 DNA reads TGTGCCAGCCGGCGGACGGAGTCCTATAATTCACCCCTCCACTTT. Translated: CASRRTESYNSPLHF.